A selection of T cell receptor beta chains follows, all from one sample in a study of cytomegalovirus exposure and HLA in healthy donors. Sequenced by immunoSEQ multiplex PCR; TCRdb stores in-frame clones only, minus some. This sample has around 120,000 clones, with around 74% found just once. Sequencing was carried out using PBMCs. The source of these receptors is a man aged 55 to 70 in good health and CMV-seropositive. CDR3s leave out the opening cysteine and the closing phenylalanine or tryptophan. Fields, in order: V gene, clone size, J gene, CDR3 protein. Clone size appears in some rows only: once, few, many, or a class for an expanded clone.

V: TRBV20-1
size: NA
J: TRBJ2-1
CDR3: SADLPGFQF

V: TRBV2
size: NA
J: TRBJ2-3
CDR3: ASKGTGRSPSMSTQY

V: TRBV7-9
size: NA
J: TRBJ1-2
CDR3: ASSLAKQGKGLDYGYT

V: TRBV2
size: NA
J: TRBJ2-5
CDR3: ASSPKGGGLETQY

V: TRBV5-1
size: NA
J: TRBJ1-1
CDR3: ASSNPGGRAF

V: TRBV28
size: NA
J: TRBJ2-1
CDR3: ASSDRTTLDEQF

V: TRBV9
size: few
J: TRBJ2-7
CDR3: ASSVGGWGGRYEQY

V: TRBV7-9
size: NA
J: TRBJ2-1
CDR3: ASSLAIESFRYNEQF

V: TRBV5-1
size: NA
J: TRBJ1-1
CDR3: ASSLVTPRAEAF

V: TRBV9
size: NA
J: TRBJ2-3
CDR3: ASSGGAAGADTQY

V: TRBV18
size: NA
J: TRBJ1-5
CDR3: ASSPTARTGGNQPQH

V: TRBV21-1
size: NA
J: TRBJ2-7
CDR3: ASSPQTRTNYEQY

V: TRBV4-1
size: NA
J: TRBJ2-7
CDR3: ASSQDRAGEQY

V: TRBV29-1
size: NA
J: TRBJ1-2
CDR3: SVESVDYGYT

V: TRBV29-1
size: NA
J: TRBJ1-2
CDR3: SVQGFYGYT

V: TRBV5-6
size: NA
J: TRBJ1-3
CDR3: ASSLPRGRSGNTIY

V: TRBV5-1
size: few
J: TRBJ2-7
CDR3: ASSLRTSGASYEQY